The clone carrying this TCR beta chain was observed at least ten times. As it was prepared, the TCRbeta library received unique molecular identifiers. TCRdb analysed the PCR reads with MiXCR anew, one entry per CDR3 protein. Here the sample spans approximately 490,000 distinct CDR3 sequences, approximately 10% being singletons. This specimen comes from a study of T-cell reconstitution after alpha-beta-depleted transplantation in children. Germline V gene lookup returns CDR1 MNHEY and CDR2 SMNVEV (reference sequence). Unmatched junction bases numbered 8, after V lost 5 bases and J lost 8 bases. CDR3 size: 15 residues.

The sequence came from a child younger than 10 with inherited bone marrow failure, due to receive a stem cell transplant. Sequencing used PBMCs, obtained before TCRalphabeta/CD19-depleted stem cell transplant. The genes are TRBV27 and TRBJ1-4; 10 nucleotides match TRBD1. CDR3 sequence (DNA): TGTGCCAGCAGTCTGACGGACAGGGGGTACGAAAAACTGTTTTTT. It specifies CASSLTDRGYEKLFF.